The 21 T cell receptor beta chains below come from one sample, sequenced in a study of regulatory T cells in long-lasting Graves disease. Investigators prepared the TCR beta libraries by applying iRepertoire HTBI primers and Arm-PCR of CDR3 regions. TCRdb reanalysed the multiplex PCR reads using MiXCR and keeps one entry per CDR3 protein. The table records about 300,000 distinct CDR3 sequences, 15% to 20% of them present only once. Time point denoted: newly diagnosed GD, antithyroid drugs for less than 3 months. From RNA extracted from PBMCs, the TCR library was made. Sequencing used peripheral blood mononuclear cells (PBMCs), obtained at new diagnosis, from a patient treated with antithyroid drugs. The receptors stem from a female donor with Graves disease.

In its sample, this clonotype was seen many times. The gene calls are TRBV7-2 and TRBJ1-6; D unclear. Germline CDR1 SGHTA, CDR2 FQGNSA. The V end lost 3 bases, the J end lost 0 bases, and 6 bases lay between the germline ends. CDR3 length equals 15 residues. CDR3 sequence reads: CASSFESSYNSPLHF. DNA for the CDR3: TGTGCCAGCAGCTTCGAGAGCTCCTATAATTCACCCCTCCACTTT.

J is TRBJ1-2 and V is TRBV27, with no clear D. Trimming shortened V by 2 bases and J by 6 bases, and 10 bases separated the two germline ends. The CDR3 has 13 amino acids. CDR1 and CDR2 from the germline V gene are MNHEY and SMNVEV (reference sequence). The chain's CDR3 is CASSLRAWDGYTF. CDR3 nucleotide sequence: TGTGCCAGCAGTTTACGGGCCTGGGATGGCTACACCTTC.

This chain uses TRBV3-1 with TRBJ1-2, with D tentatively TRBD1 (6 bases). Germline V gene lookup returns CDR1 LGHDT and CDR2 YNNKEL (reference sequence). The CDR3 runs to 13 residues. The V end lost 6 bases, the J end lost 7 bases, and 15 bases lay between the germline ends. CDR3 bases: TGTGCCAGCAGTCCGACAGGAGAACGTGGCTACACCTTC. Translating gives CASSPTGERGYTF.

This clonotype showed up many times. This CDR3 reads CASKPTGKGETQYF. CDR3 DNA sequence: TGTGCCAGCAAACCCACGGGGAAGGGAGAGACCCAGTACTTC. The rearrangement uses TRBV18 and TRBJ2-5; a possible D gene is TRBD2 (5 bases). Germline V gives CDR1 KGHSH, CDR2 LQKENI. The CDR3 is 14 residues long. The V end lost 8 bases, the J end lost 4 bases, and 17 bases lay between the germline ends. The entire variable domain, with the rest obtained from reference TRBV18 and TRBJ2-5, is as follows: NAGVMQNPRHLVRRRGQEARLRCSPMKGHSHVYWYRQLPEEGLKFMVYLQKENIIDESGMPKERFSAEFPKEGPSILRIQQVVRGDSAAYFCASKPTGKGETQYFGPGTRLLVL.

Ten or more counts support this clonotype. CDR3 region: CSARQGDTGELFF. DNA of the CDR3: TGCAGTGCTAGACAGGGGGACACCGGGGAGCTGTTTTTT. This chain links TRBV20-1 with TRBJ2-2, with 7 bases matching TRBD1. The CDR3 runs to 13 residues. Germline CDR1 is DFQATT and CDR2 is SNEGSKA (reference sequence). With 2 bases clipped from V and 3 bases from J, the junction kept 0 bases outside the gene matches.

This clonotype came up many times. This chain joins TRBV12-3 or TRBV12-4 and TRBJ2-1; D may match TRBD1 or TRBD2 (7 bases each). The CDR3 runs to 15 residues. V dropped 6 bases and J dropped 8 bases, with 20 bases sitting between them. The CDR3 protein is CASRIQGRGKDEQFF. DNA of the CDR3: TGTGCCAGCAGAATACAGGGGAGGGGTAAGGATGAGCAGTTCTTC.

This clonotype was detected many times. The V and J genes are TRBV20-1 and TRBJ2-3, with a tentative D call TRBD1 (5 bases). Per germline, CDR1 DFQATT and CDR2 SNEGSKA (reference sequence). The CDR3 is 14 residues long. V dropped 1 base and J dropped 0 bases, with 8 bases sitting between them. The DNA for the CDR3 is TGCAGTGCTAGAGGACAGTACAGCACAGATACGCAGTATTTT. Translated: CSARGQYSTDTQYF.

There are a few counts of this clonotype. This may be a read error, as it is one base from a much larger clone. This sequence joins TRBV2 and TRBJ2-1; TRBD2 is a possible D gene (5 bases). The ends were cut back, 4 bases at V and 8 bases at J, with 12 bases in the middle. The germline V gene has CDR1 SNHLY and CDR2 FYNNEI. The CDR3 runs to 13 residues. The CDR3 spells CASSGGSRDEQFF. The CDR3 region has the DNA TGTGCCAGCAGTGGTGGGTCGAGGGATGAGCAGTTCTTC.

This clonotype was counted only a few times. The chain combines TRBV24-1 with TRBJ2-2; no firm D call. The CDR3 sequence is 11 residues long. V was pared by 10 bases and J by 1 base, with 3 bases between. CDR1 and CDR2 (germline): KGHDR, SFDVKD. The CDR3 here is CATQNTGELFF. Written as DNA, the CDR3 is TGTGCCACTCAGAACACCGGGGAGCTGTTTTTT.

This clonotype has ten or more counts. This chain links TRBV11-3 with TRBJ2-5; D is perhaps TRBD2 (6 bases). Trimming cost V 5 bases and J 2 bases, with 18 bases left between them. CDR1 and CDR2 (germline): SGHNT, YENEEA. The CDR3 is 16 residues long. The CDR3 nucleotides read TGTGCCAGCAGCGAGGGACTTGAGGAGCTTCAAGAGACCCAGTACTTC. It translates to CASSEGLEELQETQYF.

The rearrangement links TRBV4-1 to TRBJ1-4, with D tentatively TRBD1 (5 bases). Trimming took 3 bases from V and 3 from J, leaving 11 bases between them. Germline V gene sequence: CDR1 MGHRA, CDR2 YSYEKL. CDR3 length: 15 amino acids. In DNA form, the CDR3 reads TGCGCCAGCAGCCACCGAATGGGACCTAATGAAAAACTGTTTTTT. As protein: CASSHRMGPNEKLFF.

This chain uses TRBV28 with TRBJ2-7; D remains unclear. The CDR3 is 13 residues long. Germline CDR1 is MDHEN and CDR2 is SYDVKM. V was trimmed by 3 bases and J by 6 bases, leaving 12 bases between them. CDR3 in amino acids: CASSFGLLAEQYF. The DNA for the CDR3 is TGTGCCAGCAGTTTCGGTCTTCTGGCCGAGCAGTACTTC.

Concerning this clonotype itself: A read error may be the cause here, since a much bigger clone is one base away. The V and J genes are TRBV12-3 or TRBV12-4 and TRBJ1-4, with D tentatively TRBD1 (6 bases). CDR3 length: 16 amino acids. V was cut by 2 bases and J by 5 bases, with 15 bases left in between. In nucleotides, the CDR3 is TGTGCCAGCAGTTTAAGGTTTTCAGGGACAAATGAAAAACTGTTTTTT. It translates to CASSLRFSGTNEKLFF.

This chain uses TRBV6-2 or TRBV6-3 with TRBJ2-6; no firm D call. CDR3 length equals 19 residues. V lost 7 bases and J lost 0, with 22 bases in between. Germline V lookup: CDR1 MNHEY, CDR2 SVGEGT. DNA for the CDR3: TGTGCCAGCACCGTGAGATCCGACCCGATGTTCTCTGGGGCCAACGTCCTGACTTTC. Translation: CASTVRSDPMFSGANVLTF.

The rearrangement joins TRBV20-1 to TRBJ2-1, with D perhaps matching TRBD1 (5 bases). This CDR3 spans 15 amino acids. Germline CDR1 is DFQATT and CDR2 is SNEGSKA (reference sequence). The germline V and J ends were trimmed by 0 bases and 6 bases, with 15 bases remaining between them. The CDR3 DNA reads TGCAGTGCTAGAGACCAAGTCATGGGGCTCAATGAGCAGTTCTTC. It encodes CSARDQVMGLNEQFF.

This clonotype appeared many times. V usage is TRBV20-1 and J usage is TRBJ2-3; D tentatively reads TRBD1 or TRBD2 (7 bases each). CDR1 and CDR2 (germline): DFQATT, SNEGSKA (reference sequence). CDR3 length: 16 residues. Between the trimmed V and J ends, which lost 6 bases and 3 bases, there was a span of 22 bases. The CDR3 spells CSAPAGEGALTDTQYF. CDR3 nucleotide sequence: TGCAGTGCGCCCGCCGGGGAGGGGGCTTTGACAGATACGCAGTATTTT.

Comments on this clonotype: Since a much larger clone is just one base distant, this may be a read error. V and J are TRBV11-2 and TRBJ2-1, with TRBD2 identical over 7 bases. Looked up from germline, CDR1 is SGHAT and CDR2 is FQNNGV. This CDR3 is 13 amino acids long. In nucleotides, the CDR3 is TGTGCCAGCAGCTTCCCGGGAGGATATGAGCAGTCCTTC. Protein product: CASSFPGGYEQSF.

This clonotype was detected many times. The J gene is TRBJ1-1, the V gene TRBV20-1; D perhaps matches TRBD1 (6 bases). Germline values: CDR1 DFQATT, CDR2 SNEGSKA (reference sequence). This CDR3 region has 15 residues. Trimming took 2 bases from V and 11 from J, leaving 24 bases between them. CDR3 region: CSARYPRHSGDGAFF. CDR3 nucleotides: TGCAGTGCTAGATACCCCCGACATTCAGGGGACGGCGCTTTCTTT.

In this sample, this clonotype turned up many times. The V call is TRBV18, the J call TRBJ1-2, with D possibly TRBD1 on 5 matching bases. V was clipped by 0 bases and J by 2 bases, with 10 bases between them. This CDR3 has 15 amino acids. Germline CDR1 and CDR2: KGHSH and LQKENI. The CDR3 DNA reads as TGTGCCAGCTCACCACCGATGGGGGAGAACTATGGCTACACCTTC. Its translation is CASSPPMGENYGYTF.

This clonotype was detected many times. This chain's CDR3 is CASRGGTQFF. CDR3 nucleotide sequence: TGTGCCAGCAGGGGCGGGACTCAGTTCTTC. V usage is TRBV12-3 or TRBV12-4 and J usage is TRBJ2-1; TRBD2 is a possible D gene (6 bases). Trimming shortened V by 6 bases and J by 13 bases, and 10 bases separated the two germline ends. There are 10 residues in the CDR3.

This clonotype occurred many times. This sequence joins TRBV3-1 and TRBJ1-2; D unresolved. The CDR3 spans 17 residues. Germline V gene lookup returns CDR1 LGHDT and CDR2 YNNKEL (reference sequence). V lost 4 bases and J lost 4, with 22 bases in between. This CDR3 is CASSRRTNEEFSYGYTF. The CDR3 region has the DNA TGTGCCAGCAGCCGCCGAACTAATGAAGAGTTTTCCTATGGCTACACCTTC. Supplemented by reference TRBV3-1 and TRBJ1-2, the full variable domain reads DTAVSQTPKYLVTQMGNDKSIKCEQNLGHDTMYWYKQDSKKFLKIMFSYNNKELIINETVPNRFSPKSPDKAHLNLHINSLELGDSAVYFCASSRRTNEEFSYGYTFGSGTRLTVV.